This TCR beta chain appears in the sequencing data of a study of blood T cell repertoires in COVID-19. Study summary: Whether acute or convalescent, the COVID-19 samples came from the United States, Italy and Spain.

Here immunoSEQ multiplex PCR was the method, and the copy in TCRdb shows in-frame clones only, minus some. The data show 230,000 or so clones, with 65% to 85% seen just once and 8.5% to 10% held by the top ten. J lost 4 bases, V lost 1 base, and 7 bases had no gene match. The CDR3 sequence is 16 residues long. Germline CDR1 and CDR2: SGHAT and FQNNGV. Input material: peripheral blood. The chain links TRBV11-2 to TRBJ2-7; 10 bases are a match to TRBD2. The sequence was obtained from a man aged 40-49 years with active or convalescent COVID-19. CDR3 sequence: CASSLVTSGDLYEQYF. CDR3 DNA sequence: TGTGCCAGCAGCTTAGTTACTAGCGGGGATTTGTACGAGCAGTACTTC.